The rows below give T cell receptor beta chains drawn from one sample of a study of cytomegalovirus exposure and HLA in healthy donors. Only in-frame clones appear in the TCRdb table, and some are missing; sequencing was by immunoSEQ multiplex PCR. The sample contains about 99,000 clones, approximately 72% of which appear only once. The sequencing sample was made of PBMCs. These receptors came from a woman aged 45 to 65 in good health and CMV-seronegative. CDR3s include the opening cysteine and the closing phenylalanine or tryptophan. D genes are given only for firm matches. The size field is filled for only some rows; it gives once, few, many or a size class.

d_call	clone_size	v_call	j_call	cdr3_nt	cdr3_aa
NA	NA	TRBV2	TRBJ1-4	TGTGCCAGCAGCGGAGGGGTCTCTAATGAAAAACTGTTTTTT	CASSGGVSNEKLFF
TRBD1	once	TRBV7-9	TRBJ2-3	TGTGCCAGCAGCGGGACAGCGGATAGCACAGATACGCAGTATTTT	CASSGTADSTDTQYF
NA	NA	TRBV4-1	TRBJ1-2	TGCGCCAGCAGCGAACAGACAGGAGTGAACTATGGCTACACCTTC	CASSEQTGVNYGYTF
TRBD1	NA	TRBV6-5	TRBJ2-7	TGTGCCAGCAGAAAGGACAGGGGAACCTACGAGCAGTACTTC	CASRKDRGTYEQYF
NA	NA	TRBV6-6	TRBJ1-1	TGTGCCAGCAGTTACGGCGGGAGCACTGAAGCTTTCTTT	CASSYGGSTEAFF
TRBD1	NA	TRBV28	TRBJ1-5	TGTGCCAGCAGTTATGGAGCGACAGGGTATCAGCCCCAGCATTTT	CASSYGATGYQPQHF
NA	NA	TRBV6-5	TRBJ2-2	TGTGCCAGCAGTTACGTAGCCGGGGAGCTGTTTTTT	CASSYVAGELFF
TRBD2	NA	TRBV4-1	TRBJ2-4	TGCGCCAGCACGGGGAGACTAGCGGGTACGAAAAACATTCAGTACTTC	CASTGRLAGTKNIQYF
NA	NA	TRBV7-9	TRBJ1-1	TGTTCCAGCAGAGTCACAGGGACTGAAGCTTTCTTT	CSSRVTGTEAFF
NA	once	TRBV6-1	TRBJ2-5	TGTGCCAGCAGTGAAGTACAGGTCCATTCGGAGACCCAGTACTTC	CASSEVQVHSETQYF
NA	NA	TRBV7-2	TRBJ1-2	TGTGCCAGCAGCCATGCTGTCAAGGCGGGCTATGGCTACACCTTC	CASSHAVKAGYGYTF
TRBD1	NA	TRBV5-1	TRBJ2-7	TGCGCCAGCAGCCGAGGGGACAGCGGGACAGGGGAGCAGTACTTC	CASSRGDSGTGEQYF
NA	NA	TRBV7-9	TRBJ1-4	TGTGCCAGCAGCTTAGGGGGGGGCAGAGCTCCCGAAAAACTGTTTTTT	CASSLGGGRAPEKLFF
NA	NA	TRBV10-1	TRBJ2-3	TGCGCCAGCAGTGAGGGCAGTGCAGATACGCAGTATTTT	CASSEGSADTQYF
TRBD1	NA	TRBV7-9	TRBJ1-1	TGTTCCAGCAGCTTTGGGGACAGTGAAGCTTTCTTT	CSSSFGDSEAFF
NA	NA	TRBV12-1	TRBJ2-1	TGTGCCAGCAGCTTCCTCGGACTAGCTGGTCACAATGAGCAGTTCTTC	CASSFLGLAGHNEQFF
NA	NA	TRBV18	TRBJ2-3	TGTGCCAGCTCACCGACTAGCACAGATACGCAGTATTTT	CASSPTSTDTQYF